Below are 23 T cell receptor beta chains sequenced from a single sample in a study of blood T cell repertoires in COVID-19. Sequencing used immunoSEQ multiplex PCR; TCRdb keeps in-frame clones, though not all of them. The sample lists about 350,000 clones; roughly 87% were seen once. The sequencing input was peripheral blood. Receptors originate from a woman aged 60-70 years with COVID-19, enrolled during active disease.

The rearrangement links TRBV12-5 to TRBJ2-5; 12 bases line up with TRBD2. V shed 2 bases, J shed 3 bases, and the junction held 4 bases outside the gene matches. The CDR3 runs to 16 residues. Per germline, CDR1 LGHNT and CDR2 FRNRAP. CDR3 DNA: TGTGCTAGTGGTTTGACTAGCGGGGGGCCAAAAGAGACCCAGTACTTC. Translated, it gives CASGLTSGGPKETQYF.

The genes are TRBV6-5 and TRBJ2-1, with D possibly matching TRBD2 (6 bases). The CDR3 is 14 residues long. Trimming took 0 bases from V and 7 from J, leaving 10 bases between them. CDR1 MNHEY and CDR2 SVGAGI come from the germline V gene. The CDR3 DNA is TGTGCCAGCAGTTACTCGGAGGGGTTGAATGAGCAGTTCTTC. This encodes CASSYSEGLNEQFF.

The genes are TRBV30 and TRBJ1-2; 8 nucleotides align to TRBD1. The ends lost 0 bases at V and 6 bases at J; junction bases unmatched: 9. The CDR3 spans 15 residues. Germline V gives CDR1 GTSNPN, CDR2 SVGIG (reference sequence). The CDR3 DNA reads TGTGCCTGGAGTGTCTCAAGACAGGGGACCCATGGCTACACCTTC. Protein sequence: CAWSVSRQGTHGYTF.

The chain combines TRBV11-2 with TRBJ1-1; 8 bases are shared with TRBD1. The CDR3 covers 14 residues. Trimming removed 4 bases from V and 7 bases from J; junction bases left unmatched: 8. CDR1 and CDR2 from the germline V gene are SGHAT and FQNNGV. The CDR3 nucleotides read TGTGCCAGCAGCTCCCGACAGGGGCTTTATGAAGCTTTCTTT. Its protein product is CASSSRQGLYEAFF.

The CDR3 sequence is CASSRTGGYYEQYF. DNA for the CDR3: TGTGCCAGTAGTCGGACAGGGGGATACTACGAGCAGTACTTC. The J gene is TRBJ2-7, the V gene TRBV19, with 10 bases aligning to TRBD1. Germline-derived CDR1 and CDR2 are LNHDA and SQIVND (reference sequence). The CDR3 is made up of 14 amino acids. Losses at the gene ends were 5 bases for V and 3 bases for J; bases not matched to a gene: 4.

The chain uses TRBV14 and TRBJ1-1, with D possibly TRBD1 on 6 matching bases. The V gene lost 4 bases and the J gene lost 1 base, with 10 bases spanning the gap. This CDR3 contains 14 residues. The germline V gene encodes CDR1 SGHDN and CDR2 FVKESK. The CDR3 spells CASSPVGANTEAFF. For the CDR3, the DNA is TGTGCCAGCAGCCCCGTGGGGGCGAACACTGAAGCTTTCTTT.

The chain employs TRBV7-2 and TRBJ2-5; D possibly corresponds to TRBD2 (6 bases). The CDR3 covers 13 residues. Per the germline V gene, CDR1 is SGHTA and CDR2 is FQGNSA. V was trimmed by 1 base and J by 7 bases, leaving 10 bases between them. CDR3 in amino acids: CASSLVVGGTQYF. The CDR3 DNA is TGTGCCAGCAGCTTAGTTGTGGGGGGGACCCAGTACTTC.

This chain joins TRBV5-4 and TRBJ2-1; D gene uncertain. The V gene lost 2 bases and the J gene lost 7 bases, with 7 bases spanning the gap. Germline V gene sequence: CDR1 SGHNT, CDR2 YYREEE (reference sequence). This CDR3 is 12 amino acids long. The CDR3: CASSLSPNEQFF. The CDR3 nucleotides read TGTGCCAGCAGCTTATCTCCGAATGAGCAGTTCTTC.

The chain uses TRBV25-1 and TRBJ2-1; the match to TRBD2 covers 12 bases. The CDR3 has 15 residues. V trimming: 4 bases; J trimming: 4 bases; junction bases outside the gene matches: 2. Per germline, CDR1 MGHDK and CDR2 SYGVNS. The CDR3 protein is CASSATSGGYNEQFF. The DNA for the CDR3 is TGTGCCAGCAGTGCCACTAGCGGGGGGTACAATGAGCAGTTCTTC.

The rearrangement joins TRBV18 to TRBJ1-4; no clear D gene. Germline-derived CDR1 and CDR2 are KGHSH and LQKENI. This CDR3 contains 14 residues. Trimming took 3 bases from V and 0 from J, leaving 5 bases between them. The DNA for the CDR3 is TGTGCCAGCTCACCTCTCTCAACTAATGAAAAACTGTTTTTT. Its protein product is CASSPLSTNEKLFF.

The chain employs TRBV28 and TRBJ1-3, with 7 bases lining up with TRBD1. The CDR3 has 17 amino acids. V lost 3 bases and J lost 0; bases outside the gene matches: 8. Per the germline V gene, CDR1 is MDHEN and CDR2 is SYDVKM. The CDR3 protein is CASSFGVGQSSGNTIYF. CDR3 in DNA: TGTGCCAGCAGTTTTGGTGTGGGACAGTCCTCTGGAAACACCATATATTTT.

This rearrangement joins TRBV5-1 to TRBJ1-5; D is unresolved. Germline V CDR1 and CDR2: SGHRS, YFSETQ. The CDR3 consists of 16 residues. V shed 0 bases and J shed 7 bases, with 17 bases lying between them. CDR3 residues: CASSLDGLTAGQPQHF. For the CDR3, the DNA is TGCGCCAGCAGCTTGGACGGACTGACTGCGGGGCAGCCCCAGCATTTT.

This clone was observed a few times. This rearrangement joins TRBV6-1 to TRBJ1-5, with D perhaps matching TRBD1 (6 bases). Germline V gene sequence: CDR1 MNHNS, CDR2 SASEGT. The CDR3 consists of 14 residues. V lost 3 bases, J lost 4 bases, and 10 bases lay in between. The CDR3: CASSERGGNQPQHF. In DNA, the CDR3 is TGTGCCAGCAGTGAGAGGGGGGGAAATCAGCCCCAGCATTTT.

The chain uses TRBV7-9 and TRBJ2-3; 8 bases map to TRBD1. The germline V gene encodes CDR1 SEHNR and CDR2 FQNEAQ (reference sequence). Germline trimming cut 6 bases from V and 6 bases from J; bases unmatched to any gene: 8. The CDR3 runs to 14 residues. The CDR3 is CASRPQGAGDTQYF. DNA of the CDR3: TGTGCCAGCAGACCGCAGGGGGCAGGGGATACGCAGTATTTT.

Here the CDR3 DNA reads TGTGCCAGCAGCCCCCGGACTAGCGGGGGCCTCCAGTGGGAGGCTGAGCAGTTCTTC. The encoded protein is CASSPRTSGGLQWEAEQFF. The chain links TRBV11-2 to TRBJ2-1; 13 nucleotides agree with TRBD2. After removal of 5 bases from V and 9 bases from J, the junction contained 19 bases not matched to a gene. The CDR3 consists of 19 residues. Germline CDR1 and CDR2: SGHAT and FQNNGV. Supplemented by reference TRBV11-2 and TRBJ2-1, the full variable domain reads EAGVAQSPRYKIIEKRQSVAFWCNPISGHATLYWYQQILGQGPKLLIQFQNNGVVDDSQLPKDRFSAERLKGVDSTLKIQPAKLEDSAVYLCASSPRTSGGLQWEAEQFFGPGTRLTVL.

The J gene is TRBJ2-7, the V gene TRBV7-6, with TRBD2 as a possible D gene (6 bases). Trimming stripped 1 base from V and 0 bases from J, with 10 bases between. This CDR3 has 15 residues. Per the germline V gene, CDR1 is SGHVS and CDR2 is FNYEAQ. The CDR3 DNA follows: TGTGCCAGCAGCTTAGAAGGGACTTACTCCTACGAGCAGTACTTC. It codes for CASSLEGTYSYEQYF.

The chain recombines TRBV29-1 with TRBJ2-3; TRBD2 matches 8 bases. The J segment lost 3 bases and the V segment lost 7 bases, leaving 6 bases of the junction unmatched. CDR3 size: 13 residues. Germline V CDR1 and CDR2: SQVTM, ANQGSEA. The CDR3 coding sequence is TGCAGCGCTCCCGGACTAGCAACAGATACGCAGTATTTT. Protein sequence: CSAPGLATDTQYF.

The gene calls are TRBV5-1 and TRBJ2-7, with D possibly being TRBD2 (6 bases). This CDR3 region has 13 residues. V lost 4 bases and J lost 2, with 10 bases in between. Germline CDR1 reads SGHRS; CDR2 reads YFSETQ. In nucleotides, the CDR3 is TGCGCCAGCAGCCCTAGCGAGCCCTACGAGCAGTACTTC. It yields the protein CASSPSEPYEQYF.

The V gene is TRBV14, the J gene TRBJ1-2, with D possibly TRBD1 on 6 matching bases. The CDR3 is made up of 16 amino acids. V lost 3 bases and J 7 bases, leaving 21 bases between the germline ends. CDR1 SGHDN and CDR2 FVKESK come from the germline V gene. The CDR3, as DNA: TGTGCCAGCAGCCAGGCTACCCCCGGGACATCCAGTGGCTACACCTTC. It encodes CASSQATPGTSSGYTF.

The V gene is TRBV11-2, the J gene TRBJ2-2; 7 nucleotides agree with TRBD1. This CDR3 has 13 amino acids. Germline CDR1 SGHAT, CDR2 FQNNGV. With V trimmed by 9 bases and J by 2 bases, 3 bases remained unmatched. In nucleotides, the CDR3 is TGTGCCAGTTCAGGGGGAAACACCGGGGAGCTGTTTTTT. It yields the protein CASSGGNTGELFF. Based on the CDR3 plus reference TRBV11-2 and TRBJ2-2, the full variable domain is EAGVAQSPRYKIIEKRQSVAFWCNPISGHATLYWYQQILGQGPKLLIQFQNNGVVDDSQLPKDRFSAERLKGVDSTLKIQPAKLEDSAVYLCASSGGNTGELFFGEGSRLTVL.

The CDR3 sequence: CASTRENRPADGYTF. Here the CDR3 DNA reads TGTGCCAGTACGAGGGAGAACCGACCGGCGGATGGCTACACCTTC. V is TRBV19 and J is TRBJ1-2, with D uncertain. This CDR3 comprises 15 residues. The germline V gene has CDR1 LNHDA and CDR2 SQIVND (reference sequence). V gave up 7 bases and J gave up 6 bases, with 21 bases separating them.

V gene TRBV28 combines with J gene TRBJ2-4; 7 bases fit TRBD1. This CDR3 region has 15 residues. With 8 bases clipped from V and 7 bases from J, the junction kept 14 bases outside the gene matches. Germline values: CDR1 MDHEN, CDR2 SYDVKM. CDR3 DNA sequence: TGTGCCAGCGTTTCTGGGTCAGGGGGATCGAACATTCAGTACTTC. It codes for CASVSGSGGSNIQYF.

This sequence joins TRBV19 and TRBJ1-5, with TRBD1 identical over 10 bases. Germline CDR1 and CDR2: LNHDA and SQIVND (reference sequence). The CDR3 length is 15 residues. V was clipped by 9 bases and J by 7 bases; unmatched bases: 12. The CDR3, as DNA: TGTGCCAGCGGGAGGGCCGGGACAGGGGACCAGCCCCAGCATTTT. Residues: CASGRAGTGDQPQHF.